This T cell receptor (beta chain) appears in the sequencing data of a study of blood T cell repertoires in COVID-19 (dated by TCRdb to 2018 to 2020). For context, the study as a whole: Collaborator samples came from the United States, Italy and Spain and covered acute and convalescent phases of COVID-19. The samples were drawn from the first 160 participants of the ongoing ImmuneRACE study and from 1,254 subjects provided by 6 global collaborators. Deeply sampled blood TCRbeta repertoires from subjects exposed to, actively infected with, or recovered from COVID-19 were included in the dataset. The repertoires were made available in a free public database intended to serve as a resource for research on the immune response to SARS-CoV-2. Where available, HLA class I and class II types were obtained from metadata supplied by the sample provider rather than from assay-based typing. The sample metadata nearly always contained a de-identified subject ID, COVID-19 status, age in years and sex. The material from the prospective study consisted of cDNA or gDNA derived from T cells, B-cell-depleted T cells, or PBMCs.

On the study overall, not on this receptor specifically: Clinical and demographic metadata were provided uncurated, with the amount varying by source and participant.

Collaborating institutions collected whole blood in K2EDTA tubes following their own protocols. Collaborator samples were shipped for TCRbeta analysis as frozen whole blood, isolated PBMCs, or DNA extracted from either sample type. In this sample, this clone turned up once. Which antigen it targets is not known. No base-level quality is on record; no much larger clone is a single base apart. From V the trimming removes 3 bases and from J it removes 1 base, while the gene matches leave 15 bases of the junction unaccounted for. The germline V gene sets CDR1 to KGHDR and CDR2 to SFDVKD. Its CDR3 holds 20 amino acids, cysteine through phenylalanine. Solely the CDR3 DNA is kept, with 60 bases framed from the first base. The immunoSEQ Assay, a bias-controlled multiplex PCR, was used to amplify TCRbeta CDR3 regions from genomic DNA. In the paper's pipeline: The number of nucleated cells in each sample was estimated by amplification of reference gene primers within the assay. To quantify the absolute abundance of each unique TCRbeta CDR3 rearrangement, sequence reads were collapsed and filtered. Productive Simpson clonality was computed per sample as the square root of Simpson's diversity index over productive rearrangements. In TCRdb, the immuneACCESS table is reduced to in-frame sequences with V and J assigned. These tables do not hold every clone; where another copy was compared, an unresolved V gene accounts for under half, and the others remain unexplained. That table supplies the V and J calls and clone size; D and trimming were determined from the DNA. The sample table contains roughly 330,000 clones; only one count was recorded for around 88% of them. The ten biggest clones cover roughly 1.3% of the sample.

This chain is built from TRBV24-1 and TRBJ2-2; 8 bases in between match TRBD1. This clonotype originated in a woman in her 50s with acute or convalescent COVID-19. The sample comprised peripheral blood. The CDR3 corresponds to CATSDPGLDRDFMNTGELFF. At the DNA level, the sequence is TGTGCCACCAGTGATCCGGGTCTGGACAGGGATTTTATGAACACCGGGGAGCTGTTTTTT.